These 10 T cell receptor beta chains came from one sample sequenced in a study of shared clonotypes between healthy human individuals. TCRdb's table, derived via immunoSEQ multiplex PCR, lists solely in-frame clones and lacks some. The profile shows more than 2 million clones, 90% to 96% of them singletons. Sequenced: naive CD4+ T cells sorted from blood. Noted subset: CD45RA+ positively selected. These receptor sequences come from a young man in good health.

This chain's CDR3 is CASRDVNLSAETQYF. CDR3 in DNA: TGTGCCAGCAGAGATGTCAACCTTTCGGCGGAGACCCAGTACTTC. The V gene is TRBV7-2, the J gene TRBJ2-5; no reliable D call. The CDR3 is made up of 15 amino acids. The germline gives CDR1 SGHTA, CDR2 FQGNSA. The V end was cut by 6 bases, the J end by 5 bases, with 19 bases between.

The rearrangement uses TRBV5-6 and TRBJ1-1; D gene uncertain. Germline V gene data show CDR1 as SGHDT and CDR2 as YYEEEE. Trimming pared 1 base from V and 3 bases from J, leaving 13 bases between. The CDR3 is 15 amino acids. The CDR3 DNA sequence: TGTGCCAGCAGCTTGAGAGGGTATCTTGACACTGAAGCTTTCTTT. Translated: CASSLRGYLDTEAFF.

J is TRBJ2-3 and V is TRBV7-2; TRBD2 matches 7 bases. V lost 2 bases to trimming and J lost 1 base; unmatched junction nucleotides: 15. There are 19 residues in the CDR3. Germline V gives CDR1 SGHTA, CDR2 FQGNSA. The CDR3 loop is CASSLRREWYVSGTDTQYF. The CDR3 DNA follows: TGTGCCAGCAGCTTAAGGCGGGAGTGGTATGTTTCCGGCACAGATACGCAGTATTTT. Filled out from reference TRBV7-2 and TRBJ2-3, the complete variable domain reads GAGVSQSPSNKVTEKGKDVELRCDPISGHTALYWYRQSLGQGLEFLIYFQGNSAPDKSGLPSDRFSAERTGGSVSTLTIQRTQQEDSAVYLCASSLRREWYVSGTDTQYFGPGTRLTVL.

The chain combines TRBV6-1 with TRBJ1-2; D not resolved. V dropped 3 bases and J dropped 4 bases, with 9 bases sitting between them. Per germline, CDR1 MNHNS and CDR2 SASEGT. There are 13 residues in the CDR3. This CDR3 is CASSDPDSYGYTF. The CDR3 DNA is TGTGCCAGCAGTGACCCGGATTCCTATGGCTACACCTTC.

This chain joins TRBV6-5 and TRBJ2-7, with 10 bases lining up with TRBD1. V shed 5 bases and J 3 bases; nucleotides not matched to a gene: 7. This CDR3 has 15 residues. Germline-derived CDR1 and CDR2 are MNHEY and SVGAGI. CDR3 sequence reads: CASSRGQGKGYEQYF. The CDR3 coding sequence is TGTGCCAGCAGTCGGGGACAGGGGAAGGGCTACGAGCAGTACTTC.

The genes are TRBV12-2 and TRBJ2-7; the table assigns TRBD2, which was not confirmed against the DNA. TRBV12-2 is a pseudogene. CDR3 size: 18 residues. The CDR3 loop is CASRLERGWGGSTYEQYF. CDR3 nucleotide sequence: TGTGCAAGTCGCTTAGAAAGAGGATGGGGCGGGAGTACTTACGAGCAGTACTTC.

The gene calls are TRBV10-2 and TRBJ2-3, with 8 bases lining up with TRBD2. The CDR3 length is 15 residues. Looked up from germline, CDR1 is WSHSY and CDR2 is SAAADI. After removal of 0 bases from V and 1 base from J, the junction contained 0 bases not matched to a gene. CDR3 coding DNA: TGCGCCAGCAGTGAGTCGCGGGAGGGCACAGATACGCAGTATTTT. Residues: CASSESREGTDTQYF.

This chain joins TRBV28 and TRBJ2-3, with 10 bases identical to TRBD1. This CDR3 region has 15 residues. Germline V gene sequence: CDR1 MDHEN, CDR2 SYDVKM. J was trimmed by 7 bases and V by 6 bases; bases with no gene match: 10. Here the CDR3 reads CASSLGGQGYYTQYF. Written as DNA, the CDR3 is TGTGCCAGCAGCCTGGGGGGACAGGGGTACTATACGCAGTATTTT.

CDR3 amino acids: CASSPQGLETQYF. The CDR3 bases are TGTGCCAGCAGTCCACAGGGTTTGGAGACCCAGTACTTC. The rearrangement links TRBV5-4 to TRBJ2-5; possibly TRBD1 for D (6 bases). CDR3 length equals 13 residues. The germline V gene encodes CDR1 SGHNT and CDR2 YYREEE (reference sequence). The V and J ends lost 5 bases and 5 bases respectively, with 13 bases between them.

The chain couples TRBV30 to TRBJ2-6; D unclear. V gave up 0 bases and J gave up 0 bases, with 9 bases separating them. Per the germline V gene, CDR1 is GTSNPN and CDR2 is SVGIG (reference sequence). The CDR3 is 16 amino acids. The CDR3, as DNA: TGTGCCTGGAGTGTGGGCAGGACCTCTGGGGCCAACGTCCTGACTTTC. Amino acid sequence: CAWSVGRTSGANVLTF.